The 17 T cell receptor beta chains below were found in one sample sequenced in a study of blood T cell repertoires in COVID-19 (dated by TCRdb to 2019 to 2021). To prepare the library, the immunoSEQ multiplex PCR assay was applied. The clones in this table, taken by TCRdb from immuneACCESS, are in-frame only. Not every clone is retained; where verified, under half of the shortfall comes from an unresolved V gene, and the cause of the rest is unknown. The sample records roughly 110,000 clones, just under 90% of which are singletons. The ten largest clones represent approximately 4.2% of the sample. Sequenced input: peripheral blood. The receptor set was obtained from a woman between 45 and 60 years old with acute or convalescent COVID-19.

This sequence joins TRBV2 and TRBJ1-5; D is ambiguous. Trimming shortened V by 8 bases and J by 5 bases, and 10 bases separated the two germline ends. This CDR3 is 12 amino acids long. CDR1 and CDR2 (germline): SNHLY, FYNNEI. CDR3 DNA: TGTGCCAGCGGCCCGCTTCATCAGCCCCAGCATTTT. Its translation: CASGPLHQPQHF.

This chain connects TRBV19 to TRBJ2-3, with 12 bases lining up with TRBD1. V lost 5 bases to trimming and J lost 2 bases; unmatched junction nucleotides: 5. Germline values: CDR1 LNHDA, CDR2 SQIVND (reference sequence). The CDR3 runs to 16 residues. CDR3 DNA: TGTGCCAGTAGTTCCCGGGACAGGGGGCCCACAGATACGCAGTATTTT. Translating gives CASSSRDRGPTDTQYF. Full variable domain (rest looked up from reference TRBV19 and TRBJ2-3): DGGITQSPKYLFRKEGQNVTLSCEQNLNHDAMYWYRQDPGQGLRLIYYSQIVNDFQKGDIAEGYSVSREKKESFPLTVTSAQKNPTAFYLCASSSRDRGPTDTQYFGPGTRLTVL.

This clone was detected only a few times. The rearrangement links TRBV7-3 to TRBJ2-5, with 8 positions matching TRBD1. The CDR3 has 13 residues. Germline V gives CDR1 SGHTA, CDR2 FQGTGA. Losses at the gene ends were 5 bases for V and 4 bases for J; bases not matched to a gene: 3. In DNA form, the CDR3 reads TGTGCCAGCAGCACAGGGGGAGGAGAGACCCAGTACTTC. Residues: CASSTGGGETQYF.

In nucleotides, the CDR3 is TGCGCCAGCAGCTCCGGGGGAGAGGGGCCTTACGAGCAGTACTTC. It is translated as CASSSGGEGPYEQYF. V is TRBV5-1 and J is TRBJ2-7, with TRBD2 as a possible D gene (6 bases). Germline CDR1 and CDR2: SGHRS and YFSETQ. The CDR3 spans 15 residues. V was clipped by 3 bases and J by 4 bases, with 17 bases between them.

The chain has TRBV19 and TRBJ1-5; 7 bases align to TRBD1. The germline gives CDR1 LNHDA, CDR2 SQIVND (reference sequence). CDR3 length: 13 amino acids. The J segment lost 2 bases and the V segment lost 5 bases, leaving 0 bases of the junction unmatched. The CDR3 region has the DNA TGTGCCAGTAGTGGGACAGGCAATCAGCCCCAGCATTTT. Translating it yields CASSGTGNQPQHF.

The chain couples TRBV10-3 to TRBJ1-6, with 7 nucleotides matching TRBD1. Looked up from germline, CDR1 is ENHRY and CDR2 is SYGVKD. The CDR3 contains 14 residues. With V trimmed by 6 bases and J by 5 bases, 4 bases remained unmatched. The CDR3: CAISATGNNSPLHF. CDR3 in DNA: TGTGCCATCAGCGCGACAGGGAATAATTCACCCCTCCACTTT.

Points on this clone: In the same sample, other DNA sequences code for this CDR3. The chain links TRBV19 to TRBJ1-1, with D maybe TRBD1 (5 bases). Trimming removed 3 bases from V and 1 base from J, with 6 bases in between. In germline, CDR1 is LNHDA, CDR2 SQIVND (reference sequence). The CDR3 runs to 13 residues. CDR3 nucleotide sequence: TGTGCCAGTAGTATCGGGGGGAACACTGAAGCTTTCTTT. This translates into CASSIGGNTEAFF. Using reference TRBV19 and TRBJ1-1 for the parts outside the CDR3, the full variable domain is DGGITQSPKYLFRKEGQNVTLSCEQNLNHDAMYWYRQDPGQGLRLIYYSQIVNDFQKGDIAEGYSVSREKKESFPLTVTSAQKNPTAFYLCASSIGGNTEAFFGQGTRLTVV.

This chain links TRBV4-1 with TRBJ1-6; D remains unclear. V lost 0 bases and J lost 10, with 19 bases in between. The germline CDR1 and CDR2 sequences are MGHRA and YSYEKL. The CDR3 length is 17 residues. CDR3 in DNA: TGCGCCAGCAGCCAAGACGCCCGTGGGAGGCTTCACTCACCCCTCCACTTT. Encoded protein: CASSQDARGRLHSPLHF.

This clone was detected a few times. The V call is TRBV6-4, the J call TRBJ1-6; D call uncertain. V lost 4 bases and J lost 0, with 7 bases in between. This CDR3 comprises 15 residues. CDR1 is MRHNA, CDR2 SNTAGT, per germline. The chain's CDR3 is CASSVGSSYNSPLHF. CDR3 coding DNA: TGTGCCAGCAGTGTGGGGAGCTCCTATAATTCACCCCTCCACTTT.

The rearrangement uses TRBV11-2 and TRBJ1-3; D not certain. The CDR3 is made up of 13 amino acids. Looked up from germline, CDR1 is SGHAT and CDR2 is FQNNGV. V was clipped by 5 bases and J by 4 bases, with 9 bases between them. The CDR3 DNA follows: TGTGCCAGCAGCGTAAGCTCCGGAAACACCATATATTTT. Translation: CASSVSSGNTIYF.

The chain uses TRBV5-1 and TRBJ2-7; D gene ambiguous. This CDR3 has 13 amino acids. V was clipped by 4 bases and J by 2 bases, with 10 bases between them. Germline V gene data show CDR1 as SGHRS and CDR2 as YFSETQ. DNA for the CDR3: TGCGCCAGCAGCGCGCAGGCTGCCTACGAGCAGTACTTC. It is translated as CASSAQAAYEQYF. Full variable domain (outside the CDR3, taken from reference TRBV5-1 and TRBJ2-7): KAGVTQTPRYLIKTRGQQVTLSCSPISGHRSVSWYQQTPGQGLQFLFEYFSETQRNKGNFPGRFSGRQFSNSRSEMNVSTLELGDSALYLCASSAQAAYEQYFGPGTRLTVT.

The rearrangement uses TRBV4-1 and TRBJ1-3, with 8 bases that match TRBD1. The CDR3 spans 15 residues. Germline CDR1 MGHRA, CDR2 YSYEKL. V shed 2 bases, J shed 4 bases, and the junction held 4 bases outside the gene matches. CDR3 sequence: CASSQPRDRGNTIYF. CDR3 sequence (DNA): TGCGCCAGCAGCCAACCACGGGACAGGGGAAACACCATATATTTT.

CDR3 DNA sequence: TGTGCCAGCAGACGACAGGGTGGTCTAGAGACCCAGTACTTC. Translated: CASRRQGGLETQYF. The chain carries TRBV6-6 and TRBJ2-5, with 7 bases aligning to TRBD1. The trim removed 6 bases at V and 4 bases at J, leaving 8 bases unmatched. The CDR3 totals 14 residues. Germline CDR1 and CDR2: MNHNY and SVGAGI (reference sequence).

CDR3: CASSKQDRHTDTQYF. The CDR3, as DNA: TGTGCCAGCAGTAAGCAGGACAGGCACACAGATACGCAGTATTTT. The gene calls are TRBV28 and TRBJ2-3; 7 nucleotides align to TRBD1. The junction had 7 bases not matched to a gene; V was cut back by 5 bases and J by 2 bases. CDR3 length: 15 residues. Per germline, CDR1 MDHEN and CDR2 SYDVKM.

The CDR3 loop is CASSLRQGPYNEQFF. CDR3 nucleotides: TGTGCCAGCAGCTTACGACAGGGTCCCTACAATGAGCAGTTCTTC. The chain employs TRBV7-2 and TRBJ2-1, with 7 bases matching TRBD1. V lost 2 bases to trimming and J lost 2 bases; unmatched junction nucleotides: 3. In germline, CDR1 is SGHTA, CDR2 FQGNSA. The CDR3 sequence is 15 residues long.

The chain is built from TRBV4-1 and TRBJ1-2; D is unresolved. In germline, CDR1 is MGHRA, CDR2 YSYEKL. CDR3 length: 13 amino acids. Trimming removed 4 bases at V and 1 base at J, with 7 bases between. This CDR3 is CASSPRDNYGYTF. Written as DNA, the CDR3 is TGCGCCAGCAGCCCCCGGGATAACTATGGCTACACCTTC.

The chain is built from TRBV10-3 and TRBJ2-2; TRBD1 matches at 8 bases. V shed 2 bases and J 4 bases; nucleotides not matched to a gene: 6. The germline V gene encodes CDR1 ENHRY and CDR2 SYGVKD. The CDR3 has 16 residues. This chain's CDR3 is CAISEIQGAGTGELFF. In nucleotides, the CDR3 is TGTGCCATCAGTGAGATTCAGGGGGCCGGCACCGGGGAGCTGTTTTTT.